The 31 T cell receptor beta chains listed next were all sequenced from one sample in a study of T cell repertoires in cytomegalovirus infection. One entry per CDR3 protein results from TCRdb running MiXCR on the reads. The table has roughly 640,000 distinct CDR3 sequences, about 24% seen once. The sample was CD8+ T cells from PBMCs. Source of these receptors: a human donor in good health (CMV status not recorded). Some clones in this sample may be carry-over from other donors' samples.

This sequence joins TRBV27 and TRBJ2-3, with D uncertain. CDR1 and CDR2 (germline): MNHEY, SMNVEV (reference sequence). V was shortened by 3 bases and J by 10 bases, with 11 bases between the two germline ends. CDR3 length equals 12 residues. The CDR3 bases are TGTGCCAGCAGTTTCCCAGGCAGAGCGCAGTATTTT. Amino acids: CASSFPGRAQYF.

This rearrangement joins TRBV20-1 to TRBJ2-4; 15 bases fit TRBD2. The length of the CDR3 is 19 residues. CDR1 and CDR2 from the germline V gene are DFQATT and SNEGSKA (reference sequence). After removal of 1 base from V and 1 base from J, the junction contained 8 bases not matched to a gene. CDR3: CSARGTGLAGGPAKNIQYF. CDR3 DNA sequence: TGCAGTGCTAGAGGGACGGGACTAGCGGGAGGACCGGCCAAAAACATTCAGTACTTC.

The chain links TRBV7-9 to TRBJ1-2, with D unresolved. V was clipped by 4 bases and J by 2 bases, with 17 bases between them. The CDR3 consists of 16 residues. Germline-derived CDR1 and CDR2 are SEHNR and FQNEAQ (reference sequence). As DNA, the CDR3 is TGTGCCAGCAGCTCACCCGAAAACTATCTCAACTATGGCTACACCTTC. Translated: CASSSPENYLNYGYTF.

This rearrangement joins TRBV5-1 to TRBJ2-3; TRBD2 aligns across 8 bases. Germline lookup yields CDR1 SGHRS and CDR2 YFSETQ. With 3 bases clipped from V and 0 bases from J, the junction kept 12 bases outside the gene matches. This CDR3 is built from 18 residues. Here the CDR3 reads CASSSLAGLGLSTDTQYF. The CDR3 DNA reads TGCGCCAGCAGCTCCCTAGCGGGTTTGGGCCTTAGCACAGATACGCAGTATTTT.

The sample holds many counts of this clonotype. The chain couples TRBV7-2 to TRBJ2-1, with unresolved D. Trimming removed 3 bases at V and 4 bases at J, with 13 bases between. CDR1 and CDR2 from the germline V gene are SGHTA and FQGNSA. CDR3 length: 15 amino acids. CDR3 region: CASSFKRLDYNEQFF. The DNA for the CDR3 is TGTGCCAGCAGCTTTAAACGGCTAGATTACAATGAGCAGTTCTTC.

This chain links TRBV29-1 with TRBJ2-7; TRBD1 matches at 9 bases. V trimming: 7 bases; J trimming: 1 base; junction bases outside the gene matches: 11. CDR3 length: 15 residues. Germline CDR1 is SQVTM and CDR2 is ANQGSEA. CDR3 sequence reads: CSGPGTGFLSYEQYV. The CDR3 DNA is TGCAGCGGTCCCGGGACAGGGTTTTTGTCCTACGAGCAGTACGTC.

The chain links TRBV5-5 to TRBJ1-5, with D perhaps matching TRBD1 (5 bases). The CDR3 is 15 amino acids. Germline-derived CDR1 and CDR2 are SGHKS and YYEKEE (reference sequence). Trimming cost V 6 bases and J 0 bases, with 13 bases left between them. As DNA, the CDR3 is TGTGCCAGCACTCTGGGGGAGTATAGCAATCAGCCCCAGCATTTT. Translating gives CASTLGEYSNQPQHF. The entire variable domain, with the rest obtained from reference TRBV5-5 and TRBJ1-5, is as follows: DAGVTQSPTHLIKTRGQQVTLRCSPISGHKSVSWYQQVLGQGPQFIFQYYEKEERGRGNFPDRFSARQFPNYSSELNVNALLLGDSALYLCASTLGEYSNQPQHFGDGTRLSIL.

This chain uses TRBV15 with TRBJ2-1; the D is unclear. Trimming shortened V by 7 bases and J by 3 bases, and 13 bases separated the two germline ends. Germline V gives CDR1 LNHNV, CDR2 YYDKDF (reference sequence). CDR3 length equals 14 residues. The chain's CDR3 is CATKNRTLYNEQFF. The CDR3 DNA reads as TGTGCCACCAAGAACAGAACCCTCTACAATGAGCAGTTCTTC.

The rearrangement links TRBV12-5 to TRBJ2-3, with 8 bases that match TRBD1. Germline V gives CDR1 LGHNT, CDR2 FRNRAP. After removal of 3 bases from V and 3 bases from J, the junction contained 14 bases not matched to a gene. The CDR3 runs to 18 residues. Here the CDR3 DNA reads TGTGCTAGTGGTTTTCTCCCTCCTCCAGGGGGCGCGACAGATACGCAGTATTTT. The encoded protein is CASGFLPPPGGATDTQYF.

This clonotype has a handful of counts. V is TRBV15 and J is TRBJ2-1, with D perhaps matching TRBD2 (6 bases). The CDR3 consists of 16 residues. Germline-derived CDR1 and CDR2 are LNHNV and YYDKDF (reference sequence). Deletions cut 1 base from V and 3 bases from J, with 13 bases between. CDR3 DNA: TGTGCCACCAGCAGAGCCCGGGGGTCAGGCTACAATGAGCAGTTCTTC. Protein: CATSRARGSGYNEQFF.

The sample holds a few counts of this clonotype. With a much larger clone just one base away, this may be a read error. The chain recombines TRBV7-6 with TRBJ1-6; unclear D gene. Germline CDR1 SGHVS, CDR2 FNYEAQ. There are 13 residues in the CDR3. CDR3: CASSLDLSSPIHF. In DNA, the CDR3 is TGTGCCAGCAGCTTAGATCTGAGTTCACCCATCCACTTT.

The chain employs TRBV15 and TRBJ2-6; 9 bases match TRBD1. The germline V gene has CDR1 LNHNV and CDR2 YYDKDF (reference sequence). CDR3 size: 17 residues. With 0 bases clipped from V and 3 bases from J, the junction kept 3 bases outside the gene matches. The CDR3: CATSRDWDRVGANVLTF. CDR3 nucleotides: TGTGCCACCAGCAGAGATTGGGACAGGGTTGGGGCCAACGTCCTGACTTTC.

This clonotype showed up just a few times. The DNA of the CDR3 is TGTGCCGGGCGGGATGTCATCTCCGGTGAGCAGTTCTTC. Its translation: CAGRDVISGEQFF. J is TRBJ2-1 and V is TRBV2, with D tentatively TRBD2 (6 bases). The ends were cut back, 11 bases at V and 9 bases at J, with 20 bases in the middle. The CDR3 has 13 amino acids. Germline CDR1 and CDR2: SNHLY and FYNNEI.

Many counts were recorded for this clonotype. The rearrangement joins TRBV6-2 or TRBV6-3 to TRBJ1-5, with D unclear. The CDR3 length is 13 residues. CDR1 MNHEY and CDR2 SVGEGT come from the germline V gene. V shed 6 bases and J shed 4 bases, with 10 bases lying between them. The CDR3 DNA is TGTGCCAGCAGCGACCGGTGGAATCAGCCCCAGCATTTT. Its protein is CASSDRWNQPQHF.

The V and J genes are TRBV12-3 or TRBV12-4 and TRBJ2-3; D unresolved. CDR3 length: 13 residues. The V gene lost 2 bases and the J gene lost 6 bases, with 9 bases spanning the gap. Here the CDR3 DNA reads TGTGCCAGCAGTTTAAGGGTCTATGATACGCAGTATTTT. Its translation: CASSLRVYDTQYF.

CDR3 sequence (DNA): TGTGCCAGCAGCCTTACTCGGGGCCTCTACGAGCAGTACGTC. Protein sequence: CASSLTRGLYEQYV. The J gene is TRBJ2-7, the V gene TRBV6-5; D tentatively reads TRBD1 or TRBD2 (5 bases each). The CDR3 is 14 residues long. The germline V gene has CDR1 MNHEY and CDR2 SVGAGI. Trimming left V 6 bases short and J 3 bases short, with 15 bases between.

This clonotype was observed a handful of times. This rearrangement joins TRBV6-1 to TRBJ1-3; no clear D. CDR3 length: 13 amino acids. Germline CDR1 is MNHNS and CDR2 is SASEGT. The V gene lost 5 bases and the J gene lost 0 bases, with 5 bases spanning the gap. This CDR3 reads CASSFYSGNTIYF. The CDR3, as DNA: TGTGCCAGCAGTTTTTACTCTGGAAACACCATATATTTT.

This clonotype was found many times. The chain has TRBV7-2 and TRBJ2-7; D ambiguous. Trimming stripped 1 base from V and 5 bases from J, with 15 bases between. There are 15 residues in the CDR3. Germline lookup yields CDR1 SGHTA and CDR2 FQGNSA. The CDR3 DNA sequence: TGTGCCAGCAGCTTAGACAGAAGCCCTTTCGACGAGCAGTACGTC. It yields the protein CASSLDRSPFDEQYV.

V usage is TRBV7-6 and J usage is TRBJ2-1; D perhaps matches TRBD1 (5 bases). This CDR3 is 13 amino acids long. V lost 5 bases, J lost 7 bases, and 12 bases lay in between. Germline V CDR1 and CDR2: SGHVS, FNYEAQ. DNA of the CDR3: TGTGCCAGCAGCAAGGGGTCGGGTAATGAGCAGTTCTTC. It codes for CASSKGSGNEQFF.

This clonotype was picked up one time. The J gene is TRBJ2-7, the V gene TRBV28; D is perhaps TRBD1 or TRBD2 (6 bases each). V was trimmed by 2 bases and J by 2 bases, leaving 19 bases between them. The V gene's germline CDR1 is MDHEN and CDR2 SYDVKM. The length of the CDR3 is 17 residues. CDR3 bases: TGTGCCAGCAGTTTAGCGGGGTCCTTAGGGGGAGCCTACGAGCAGTACGTC. Translating gives CASSLAGSLGGAYEQYV.

The chain combines TRBV19 with TRBJ2-7; D gene uncertain. Germline V CDR1 and CDR2: LNHDA, SQIVND (reference sequence). This CDR3 spans 15 amino acids. V lost 7 bases and J 0 bases, leaving 16 bases between the germline ends. CDR3 coding DNA: TGTGCCAGTACCCCCGGACGTTCTATCTCCTACGAGCAGTACTTC. Translation: CASTPGRSISYEQYF.

This clonotype has ten or more counts. This chain links TRBV7-8 with TRBJ2-1; tentative D call: TRBD2 (7 bases). The germline CDR1 and CDR2 sequences are SGHVS and FQNEAQ. V was cut by 1 base and J by 7 bases, with 17 bases left in between. This CDR3 spans 16 amino acids. In nucleotides, the CDR3 is TGTGCCAGCAGCTTAGTAGGGGGGGGGATTCGGAATGAGCAGTTCTTC. Protein: CASSLVGGGIRNEQFF.

The CDR3 spells CASTLDMAEAFF. In nucleotides, the CDR3 is TGTGCCAGTACCCTCGACATGGCCGAAGCTTTCTTT. V is TRBV19 and J is TRBJ1-1; D remains ambiguous. The ends were cut back, 7 bases at V and 8 bases at J, with 14 bases in the middle. The CDR3 is made up of 12 amino acids. Germline-derived CDR1 and CDR2 are LNHDA and SQIVND (reference sequence).

The chain combines TRBV7-6 with TRBJ2-1; 11 nucleotides agree with TRBD1. Germline CDR1 and CDR2: SGHVS and FNYEAQ. The V segment lost 5 bases and the J segment 2 bases; nucleotides outside the gene matches: 5. This CDR3 comprises 16 residues. CDR3 in DNA: TGTGCCAGCAGCGCTTGGACAGGGGGCCCCTACAATGAGCAGTTCTTC. This codes for CASSAWTGGPYNEQFF.

This clonotype was found many times. V gene TRBV6-5 combines with J gene TRBJ2-5; D is ambiguous. The germline V gene encodes CDR1 MNHEY and CDR2 SVGAGI. This CDR3 is built from 14 residues. V gave up 2 bases and J gave up 7 bases, with 14 bases separating them. In nucleotides, the CDR3 is TGTGCCAGCAGTTACCCAGGACCGAAGGGGACCCAGTACTTC. Encoded protein: CASSYPGPKGTQYF.

This clonotype was recorded many times. In DNA, the CDR3 is TGTGCCAGCAGTTACTCGAATGGACCCCTTCTTGTAGAGACCCAGTACTTC. Its translation is CASSYSNGPLLVETQYF. The chain is built from TRBV6-5 and TRBJ2-5; the D is unclear. Between the trimmed V and J ends, which lost 0 bases and 4 bases, there was a span of 18 bases. CDR1 and CDR2 from the germline V gene are MNHEY and SVGAGI. This CDR3 contains 17 residues.

In its sample, this clonotype was seen a few times. This rearrangement joins TRBV6-5 to TRBJ2-6, with D unclear. Trimming left V 6 bases short and J 14 bases short, with 17 bases between. The CDR3 runs 13 residues. Germline V gives CDR1 MNHEY, CDR2 SVGAGI. The CDR3 DNA follows: TGTGCCAGCAGCCTCACCTCGGACGTGATCCTGACTTTC. Its protein product is CASSLTSDVILTF.

This clonotype has just one count. The chain links TRBV14 to TRBJ2-7, with D unclear. This CDR3 has 14 residues. The germline V gene encodes CDR1 SGHDN and CDR2 FVKESK. V was shortened by 9 bases and J by 1 base, with 16 bases between the two germline ends. CDR3 amino acids: CARSAYGPSYEQYF. The CDR3 DNA is TGTGCCAGGAGCGCCTACGGGCCGTCCTACGAGCAGTACTTC.

The CDR3 protein is CAIKRDRDEQYF. In DNA form, the CDR3 reads TGTGCCATCAAACGGGACAGGGACGAGCAGTACTTC. The rearrangement links TRBV10-3 to TRBJ2-7, with 9 bases fitting TRBD1. The CDR3 sequence is 12 residues long. With 7 bases clipped from V and 5 bases from J, the junction kept 3 bases outside the gene matches. Germline CDR1 ENHRY, CDR2 SYGVKD.

The chain is built from TRBV6-6 and TRBJ2-1, with TRBD1 matching 8 bases. This CDR3 has 15 residues. CDR1 is MNHNY, CDR2 SVGAGI, per germline (reference sequence). The trim removed 0 bases at V and 4 bases at J, leaving 2 bases unmatched. The CDR3 here is CASSYSGQVYNEQFF. CDR3 DNA sequence: TGTGCCAGCAGTTACTCGGGACAGGTTTACAATGAGCAGTTCTTC.

This clonotype has only a few counts. The chain employs TRBV7-9 and TRBJ1-5; tentative D call: TRBD1 (5 bases). The ends were cut back, 4 bases at V and 0 bases at J, with 16 bases in the middle. From germline, CDR1 is SEHNR and CDR2 FQNEAQ (reference sequence). The CDR3 contains 17 residues. In nucleotides, the CDR3 is TGTGCCAGCAGCTCAGCCGGGACGGAGTATAGCAATCAGCCCCAGCATTTT. Residues: CASSSAGTEYSNQPQHF. Complete variable domain (other parts from reference TRBV7-9 and TRBJ1-5): DTGVSQNPRHKITKRGQNVTFRCDPISEHNRLYWYRQTLGQGPEFLTYFQNEAQLEKSRLLSDRFSAERPKGSFSTLEIQRTEQGDSAMYLCASSSAGTEYSNQPQHFGDGTRLSIL.